This passage covers 8 T cell receptor beta chains from one sample sequenced in a study of Ad26.COV2.S vaccination and SARS-CoV-2 variants. The treatment was: around 19 received Ad26.COV2.S at low or high dose, single or two shots; 5 received placebo; per-sample allocation not given. Samples analyzed were those drawn on day 63 after the first vaccine or placebo injection. Clones were read by immunoSEQ multiplex PCR, and TCRdb kept only the in-frame ones, dropping some. This sample has 350,000 to 450,000 clones; approximately 90% occur once, and the top ten carry about 1.7%. Source: peripheral blood, taken in a trial of Ad26.COV2.S vaccine versus placebo. These receptors all stem from a person between 18 and 65 years old who received the Ad26.COV2.S COVID-19 vaccine or a placebo.

Written as DNA, the CDR3 is TGTGCCAGCAACGATGGAGACTATGGCTACACCTTC. Encoded protein: CASNDGDYGYTF. This chain joins TRBV6-5 and TRBJ1-2; D uncertain. This CDR3 is built from 12 residues. The V end was cut by 7 bases, the J end by 3 bases, with 9 bases between. CDR1 and CDR2 (germline): MNHEY, SVGAGI.

The genes are TRBV5-4 and TRBJ2-5; 8 bases are a match to TRBD2. Trimming at V came to 1 base and at J to 2 bases, leaving 4 bases not matched to a gene. From germline, CDR1 is SGHNT and CDR2 YYREEE (reference sequence). The CDR3 has 15 residues. The CDR3 reads CASSLPLAAQETQYF. CDR3 bases: TGTGCCAGCAGCTTGCCACTAGCGGCACAAGAGACCCAGTACTTC.

The V gene is TRBV30, the J gene TRBJ1-2, with D uncertain. The CDR3 has 12 residues. V was shortened by 0 bases and J by 7 bases, with 9 bases between the two germline ends. Germline V gene lookup returns CDR1 GTSNPN and CDR2 SVGIG (reference sequence). The CDR3 region has the DNA TGTGCCTGGAGTGTACTGGCGAGTGGCTACACCTTC. Translating it yields CAWSVLASGYTF.

The V call is TRBV11-2, the J call TRBJ2-5; a weak D match, TRBD2 (6 bases). Germline V gives CDR1 SGHAT, CDR2 FQNNGV. The CDR3 has 12 residues. Trimming stripped 7 bases from V and 5 bases from J, with 11 bases between. The CDR3 here is CASMGGSETQYF. CDR3 in DNA: TGTGCCAGCATGGGGGGATCGGAGACCCAGTACTTC.

The chain joins TRBV13 to TRBJ2-4, with TRBD2 matching over 11 bases. CDR1 and CDR2 from the germline V gene are PRHDT and FYEKMQ (reference sequence). Losses at the gene ends were 5 bases for V and 0 bases for J; bases not matched to a gene: 9. The CDR3 is 18 amino acids. The CDR3 reads CASSLTSGGPLAKNIQYF. The CDR3, as DNA: TGTGCCAGCAGCCTTACTAGCGGGGGCCCTCTAGCCAAAAACATTCAGTACTTC.

The CDR3 loop reads CASSLRGLRTDTQYF. The CDR3 nucleotides are TGTGCCAGCAGTCTCAGGGGGTTGCGCACAGATACGCAGTATTTT. V gene TRBV28 combines with J gene TRBJ2-3; 7 bases are shared with TRBD1. V shed 5 bases, J shed 1 base, and the junction held 6 bases outside the gene matches. Looked up from germline, CDR1 is MDHEN and CDR2 is SYDVKM. This CDR3 has 15 amino acids.

Concerning this clone itself: The junction differs from germline at one of its ends, possibly a read error. Within the sample, other DNA sequences also encode this same CDR3. The chain links TRBV3-1 (or the pseudogene TRBV3-2) to TRBJ2-7, with D possibly being TRBD2 (5 bases). The germline gives CDR1 LGHDT, CDR2 YNNKEL (reference sequence). This CDR3 comprises 13 residues. CDR3 sequence (DNA): TGTGCCAGTAGCCAAGCCGGAGGACGCGAGCAGTACTTC. This encodes CASSQAGGREQYF.

V usage is TRBV16 and J usage is TRBJ1-5, with D possibly TRBD1 on 5 matching bases. Germline CDR1 and CDR2: KGHSY and FQNENV. The V end was cut by 2 bases, the J end by 5 bases, with 13 bases between. The CDR3 covers 15 residues. For the CDR3, the DNA is TGTGCCAGCAGCCAAGGGGGGGTGCCGGATCAGCCCCAGCATTTT. It is translated as CASSQGGVPDQPQHF.